This TCR beta chain appears in the sequencing data of a study of control samples from healthy donors and cancer patients. This table comes from immunoSEQ multiplex PCR, and its TCRdb copy is limited to in-frame clones, with some not included. Among around 120,000 clones listed, approximately 90% were seen once. This CDR3 has 17 amino acids. V was shortened by 2 bases and J by 7 bases, with 18 bases between the two germline ends. Per germline, CDR1 MNHEY and CDR2 SVGEGT. The source material was blood. This receptor was obtained from a woman in her seventies in good health. V and J are TRBV6-2 or TRBV6-3 and TRBJ1-6, with D possibly TRBD1 on 6 matching bases. The CDR3 protein is CASSYVGAGRGNSPLHF. For the CDR3, the DNA is TGTGCCAGCAGTTACGTGGGGGCTGGAAGGGGCAATTCACCCCTCCACTTT.